This T cell receptor (beta chain) was recovered during a study of long-term antiretroviral therapy in people with HIV. Study outcomes and limitations: Pre-ART-expanded clones dominated the repertoire at all time points. The ART regimens used between the mid-2000s and the late 2010s may be less effective than current ones. Although diversity increased after ART, it remained lower than in transplant donor controls.

Details on this clone: Its target is unknown.

With survey level as its setting, the immunoSEQ assay was v3.0. Sequencing was performed with immunoSEQ multiplex PCR; in TCRdb, only in-frame clones are kept and a portion is missing. The sample has tens of thousands of clones, roughly 91% seen once; the top ten hold around 8.3%. The J segment lost 0 bases and the V segment lost 5 bases, leaving 0 bases of the junction unmatched. This CDR3 has 13 residues. Germline loops: CDR1 GTSNPN, CDR2 SVGIG (reference sequence). This clonotype was obtained from a man between 18 and 35 years old with HIV. The chain couples TRBV30 to TRBJ1-1, with TRBD1 matching over 10 bases. This specimen was unsorted PBMCs, taken 0.2 years before starting antiretroviral therapy. CDR3 DNA sequence: TGTGCCTGGGGGACAGGGGTGAACACTGAAGCTTTCTTT. It yields the protein CAWGTGVNTEAFF.